This T cell receptor beta chain was documented in a study of blood T cells in healthy people across ages. With respect to this clonotype: Its antigen is currently unknown.

The CDR3 length is 14 residues. Per germline, CDR1 SQVTM and CDR2 ANQGSEA. Through a sample-barcoded 5' primer and a J-beta primer mix, a second PCR was run for about 6 to 11 cycles. Using its own MiXCR run on the 5' RACE reads, TCRdb lists one record per CDR3 protein. The sample includes hundreds of thousands of distinct CDR3 sequences, more than 20% of them seen just once. Whole-study results and caveats: Those diversity estimates obtained from one million T cells were thought to be underestimates. Across samples, TCR beta diversity tracked strongly with naive T cell percentage. Naive CD4+ cells and diversity were both higher in long-lived donors than in aged donors.

The data were also submitted as part of a second study, on T cells of mothers and their children.

The TCR comes from a boy between 10 and 17 years old in good health. The specimen sequenced was blood. The rearrangement uses TRBV29-1 and TRBJ2-5; weak D call: TRBD1 (5 bases). Gene TRBJ2-7 matches the end of the DNA better, so the J call may be wrong. The CDR3: CSVEDRRDSYEQYF. The CDR3 region has the DNA TGCAGCGTTGAAGACCGCAGGGATTCCTACGAGCAGTACTTC.